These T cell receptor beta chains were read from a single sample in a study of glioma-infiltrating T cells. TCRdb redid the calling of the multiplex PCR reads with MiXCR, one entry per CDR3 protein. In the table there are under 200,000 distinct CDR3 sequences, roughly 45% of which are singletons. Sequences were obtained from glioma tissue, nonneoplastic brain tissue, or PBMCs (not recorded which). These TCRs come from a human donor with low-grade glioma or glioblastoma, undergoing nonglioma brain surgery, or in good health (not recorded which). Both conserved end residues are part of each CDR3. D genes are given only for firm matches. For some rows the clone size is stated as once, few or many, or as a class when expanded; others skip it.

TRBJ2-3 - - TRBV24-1 TGTGCCACCAGTGAGGCTCACTCTACAATCGCAGATACGCAGTATTTT CATSEAHSTIADTQYF
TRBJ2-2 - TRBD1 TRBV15 TGTGCCACCGCTCCCGCGGGACAGGGGGCTCGCGGCACCGGGGAGCTGTTTTTT CATAPAGQGARGTGELFF
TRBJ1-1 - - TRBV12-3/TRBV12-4 TGTGCCAGCAGTTTAGGGGGGCAAGCTTTCTTT CASSLGGQAFF
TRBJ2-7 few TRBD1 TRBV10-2 TGCGCCACCCAAAGACAGGGGAGCTCCTACGAGCAGTACTTC CATQRQGSSYEQYF
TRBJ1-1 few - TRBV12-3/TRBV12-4 TGTACCAGCAGCTTGGGTAATGAGAACACTGAAGCTTTCTTT CTSSLGNENTEAFF
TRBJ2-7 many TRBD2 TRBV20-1 TGCAGTGCTAGAAGCGGGACGACCGCCTACGAGCAGTACTTC CSARSGTTAYEQYF
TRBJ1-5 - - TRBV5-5 TGTGCCAGCACCCGAGGGAGGGACGGCAATCAGCCCCAGCATTTT CASTRGRDGNQPQHF
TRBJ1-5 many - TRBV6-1 TGTGCCAGCACCTCGGGGGGGCTGAACAATCAGCCCCAGCATTTT CASTSGGLNNQPQHF
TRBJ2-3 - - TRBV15 TGTGCCAACAGCAGAGATGTCTCCATTGGGGATACGAAGTATTTT CANSRDVSIGDTKYF
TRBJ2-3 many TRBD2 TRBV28 TGTGCCAGCAGCCTTTTCGGGGGGAACACAGATACGCAGTATTTT CASSLFGGNTDTQYF
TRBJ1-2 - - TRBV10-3 TGTGCCATCAGTGAAGGACAGACCTATGGCTACACCTTC CAISEGQTYGYTF
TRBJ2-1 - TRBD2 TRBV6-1 TGTGTCAGCAGTGCGACTAGCGGGCTATACAATAAGCAGTTCTTC CVSSATSGLYNKQFF
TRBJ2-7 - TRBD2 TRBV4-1 TGCGCCAGCAGCCAAGAAGAGCGGGAGCACTACGAGCAGTACTTC CASSQEEREHYEQYF
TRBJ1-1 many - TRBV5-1 TGCGCCAGCAGCTTGGCCGGGGGAGAGAACACTGAAGCTTTCTTT CASSLAGGENTEAFF
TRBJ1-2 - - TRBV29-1 TGCAGCGTCGGTGACAGCAACTATGGCTACACCTTC CSVGDSNYGYTF
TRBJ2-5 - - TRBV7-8 TGTGCCAGCAGCGGGACAGCGGGTAGCGAGACCCAGTACTTC CASSGTAGSETQYF
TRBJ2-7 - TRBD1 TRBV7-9 TGTGCCAGCAGCTTAGATCTGGGACAGGTTGGCGACGAGCAGTACTTC CASSLDLGQVGDEQYF
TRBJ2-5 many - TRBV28 TGTGCCAGCACCAGGGCGGAGACCCAGTACTTC CASTRAETQYF
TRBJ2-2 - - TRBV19 TGTGCCAGTGTTGAACCCGGACCCATGGCCGGGGAGCTGTTTTTT CASVEPGPMAGELFF
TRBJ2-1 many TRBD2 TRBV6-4 TGTGCCAGCAGTGAGACTAGCGGGGGGATGAATGAGCAGTTCTTC CASSETSGGMNEQFF
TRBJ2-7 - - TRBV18 TGTGCCAACTCACCAACAGACTACGAGCAGTACTTC CANSPTDYEQYF
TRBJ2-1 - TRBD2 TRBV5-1 TGCGCCAGCAGTCGACTAGCGGGATCGGTCCACAATGAGCAGTTCTTC CASSRLAGSVHNEQFF
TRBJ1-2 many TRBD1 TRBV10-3 TGTGCCATTGGGACAGCACGTCTTGGCTACACCTTC CAIGTARLGYTF
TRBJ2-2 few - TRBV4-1 TGCGCCAGCAGCCAAGAGGTGGGAGCCGGGGAGCTGTTTTTT CASSQEVGAGELFF
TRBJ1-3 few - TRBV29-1 TGCGGTGGCGGCAACTCTGGAAACACCATATATTTT CGGGNSGNTIYF
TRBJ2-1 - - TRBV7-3 TGTGCCAGCAGCTTAACGTACGGGTCTGAGCAGTTCTTC CASSLTYGSEQFF
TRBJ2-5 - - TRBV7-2 TGTGCCAGCAGCTTGAGTCGGCGGGCCCAGTACTTC CASSLSRRAQYF
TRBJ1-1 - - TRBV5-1 TGCGCCAGCAGCCGAGATTCGACAGCTGCGAACACTGAAGCTTTCTTT CASSRDSTAANTEAFF
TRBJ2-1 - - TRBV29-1 TGCAGCGTTGCGTCGGGCAGCGAGCAGTTCTTC CSVASGSEQFF
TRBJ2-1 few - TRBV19 TGTGCCAGTAGCCGAGACGTTAGCTCCTACAATGAGCAGTTCTTC CASSRDVSSYNEQFF
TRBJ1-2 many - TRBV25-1 TGTGCCAGCAGTGAATATGCCCTTTTTACAGGGTCTAACTATGGCTACACCTTC CASSEYALFTGSNYGYTF
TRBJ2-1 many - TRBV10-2 TGCGCCAGCAACGAGGGAGGTGAGCAGTTCTTC CASNEGGEQFF
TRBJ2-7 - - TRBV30 TGTGCCTGGGGGAGATTAACCTACGAGCAGTACTTC CAWGRLTYEQYF
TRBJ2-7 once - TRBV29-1 TGCAGCGTTGAGACAGAATTTCCCTACGAGCAGTACTTC CSVETEFPYEQYF
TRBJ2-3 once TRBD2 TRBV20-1 TGCAGTGCCCCTGGAGAGAGCGGGAGGTGTGAGGGCACAGATACGCAGTATTTT CSAPGESGRCEGTDTQYF
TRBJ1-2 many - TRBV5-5 TGTGCCAGCAGCTTGTATTCAGAATTTAACTATGGCTACACCTTC CASSLYSEFNYGYTF